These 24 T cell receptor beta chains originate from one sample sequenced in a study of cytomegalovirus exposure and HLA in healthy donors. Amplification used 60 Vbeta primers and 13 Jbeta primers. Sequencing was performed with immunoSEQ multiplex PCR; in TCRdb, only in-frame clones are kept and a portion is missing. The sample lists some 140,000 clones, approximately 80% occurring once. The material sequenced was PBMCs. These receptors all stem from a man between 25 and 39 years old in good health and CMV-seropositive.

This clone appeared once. The CDR3 region is CASSLQGGNSPLHF. The CDR3 DNA is TGTGCCAGCAGCTTACAGGGGGGCAATTCACCCCTCCACTTT. The gene calls are TRBV5-6 and TRBJ1-6; the match to TRBD1 covers 8 bases. The V gene's germline CDR1 is SGHDT and CDR2 YYEEEE. Unmatched junction bases numbered 2, after V lost 2 bases and J lost 7 bases. The CDR3 is 14 residues long.

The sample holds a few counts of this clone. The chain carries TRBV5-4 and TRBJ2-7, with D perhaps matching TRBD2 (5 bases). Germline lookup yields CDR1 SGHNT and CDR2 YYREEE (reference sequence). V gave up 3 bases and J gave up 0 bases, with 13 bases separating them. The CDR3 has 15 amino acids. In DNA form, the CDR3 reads TGTGCCAGCAGCTCCCAGGTAGGGAGCTCCTACGAGCAGTACTTC. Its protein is CASSSQVGSSYEQYF. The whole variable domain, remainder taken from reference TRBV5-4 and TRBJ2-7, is ETGVTQSPTHLIKTRGQQVTLRCSSQSGHNTVSWYQQALGQGPQFIFQYYREEENGRGNFPPRFSGLQFPNYSSELNVNALELDDSALYLCASSSQVGSSYEQYFGPGTRLTVT.

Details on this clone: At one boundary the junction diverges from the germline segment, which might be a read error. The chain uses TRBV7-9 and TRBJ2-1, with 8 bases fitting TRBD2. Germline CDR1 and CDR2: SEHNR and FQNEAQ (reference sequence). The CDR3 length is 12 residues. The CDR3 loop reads CSSSYTSGPLFF. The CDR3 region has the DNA TGTTCCAGCAGCTACACTAGCGGCCCCCTGTTCTTC.

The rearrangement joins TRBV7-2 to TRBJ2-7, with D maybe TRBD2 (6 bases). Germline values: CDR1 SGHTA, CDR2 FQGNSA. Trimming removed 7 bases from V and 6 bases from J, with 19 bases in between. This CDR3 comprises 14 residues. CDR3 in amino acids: CASTRGGLRREQYF. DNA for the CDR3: TGTGCCAGCACCCGTGGGGGGTTGAGGCGCGAGCAGTACTTC.

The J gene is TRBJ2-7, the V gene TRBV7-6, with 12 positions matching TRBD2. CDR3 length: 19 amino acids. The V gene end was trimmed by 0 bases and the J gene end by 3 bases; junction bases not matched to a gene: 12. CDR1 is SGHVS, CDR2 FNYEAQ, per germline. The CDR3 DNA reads TGTGCCAGCAGCTTAGCGCTTAATAGGACTAGCGGGACCGACTACGAGCAGTACTTC. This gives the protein CASSLALNRTSGTDYEQYF.

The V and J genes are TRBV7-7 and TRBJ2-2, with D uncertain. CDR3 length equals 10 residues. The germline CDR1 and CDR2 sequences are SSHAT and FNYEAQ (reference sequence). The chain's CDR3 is CATGTGELFF. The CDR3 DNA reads TGTGCTACCGGGACCGGGGAGCTGTTTTTT.

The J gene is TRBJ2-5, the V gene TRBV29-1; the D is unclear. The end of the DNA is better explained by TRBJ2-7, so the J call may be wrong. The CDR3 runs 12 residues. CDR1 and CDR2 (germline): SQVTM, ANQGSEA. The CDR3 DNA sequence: TGCAGCGTGCAGGCGACGGCCTACGAGCAGTACTTC. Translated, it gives CSVQATAYEQYF.

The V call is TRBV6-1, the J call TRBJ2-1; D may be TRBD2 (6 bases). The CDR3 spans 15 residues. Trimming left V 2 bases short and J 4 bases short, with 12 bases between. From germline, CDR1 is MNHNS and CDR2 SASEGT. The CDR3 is CASSELIGSYNEQFF. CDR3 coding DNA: TGTGCCAGCAGTGAACTTATCGGGAGTTACAATGAGCAGTTCTTC.

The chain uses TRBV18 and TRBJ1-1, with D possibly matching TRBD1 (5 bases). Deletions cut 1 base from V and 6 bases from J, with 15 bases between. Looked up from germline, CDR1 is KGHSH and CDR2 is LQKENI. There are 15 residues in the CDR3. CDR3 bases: TGTGCCAGCTCACCACTTCGGGGGGACCCCTCTGAAGCTTTCTTT. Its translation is CASSPLRGDPSEAFF.

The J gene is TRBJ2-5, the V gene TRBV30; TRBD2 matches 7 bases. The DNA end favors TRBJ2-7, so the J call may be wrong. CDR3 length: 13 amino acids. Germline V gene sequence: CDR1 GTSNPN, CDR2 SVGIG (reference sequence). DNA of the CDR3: TGTGCCTGGAACCGGGACTATAACTACGAGCAGTACTTC. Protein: CAWNRDYNYEQYF.

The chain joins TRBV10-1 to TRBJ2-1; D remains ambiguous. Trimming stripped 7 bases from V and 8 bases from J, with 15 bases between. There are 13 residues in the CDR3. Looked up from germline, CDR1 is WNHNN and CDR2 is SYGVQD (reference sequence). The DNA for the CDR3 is TGCGCCAGCATTAACCCTAGTCAAGATGAGCAGTTCTTC. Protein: CASINPSQDEQFF.

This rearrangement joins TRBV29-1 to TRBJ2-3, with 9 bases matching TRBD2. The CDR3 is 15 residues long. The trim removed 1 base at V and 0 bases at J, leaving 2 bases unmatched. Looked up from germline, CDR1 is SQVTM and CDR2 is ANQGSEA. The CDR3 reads CSVEGTSGSTDTQYF. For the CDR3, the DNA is TGCAGCGTTGAAGGTACTAGCGGGAGCACAGATACGCAGTATTTT.

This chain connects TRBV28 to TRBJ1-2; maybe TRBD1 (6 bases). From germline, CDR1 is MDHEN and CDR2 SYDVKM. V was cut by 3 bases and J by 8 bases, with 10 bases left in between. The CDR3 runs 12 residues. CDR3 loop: CASSLTGQGYTF. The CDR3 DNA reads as TGTGCCAGCAGTTTGACAGGCCAAGGCTACACCTTC.

The CDR3 protein is CAWSRGDFDNEQFF. The CDR3 DNA follows: TGTGCCTGGAGCCGGGGGGACTTTGACAATGAGCAGTTCTTC. This rearrangement joins TRBV30 to TRBJ2-1, with TRBD2 identical over 7 bases. V shed 3 bases and J 5 bases; nucleotides not matched to a gene: 7. The CDR3 covers 14 residues. CDR1 and CDR2 from the germline V gene are GTSNPN and SVGIG (reference sequence).

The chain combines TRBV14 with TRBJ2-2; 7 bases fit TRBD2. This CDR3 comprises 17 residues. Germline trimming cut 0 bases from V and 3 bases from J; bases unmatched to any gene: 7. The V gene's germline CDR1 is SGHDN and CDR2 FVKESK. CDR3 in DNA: TGTGCCAGCAGCCAAGAGCCCGGGGGGAATCACACCGGGGAGCTGTTTTTT. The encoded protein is CASSQEPGGNHTGELFF.

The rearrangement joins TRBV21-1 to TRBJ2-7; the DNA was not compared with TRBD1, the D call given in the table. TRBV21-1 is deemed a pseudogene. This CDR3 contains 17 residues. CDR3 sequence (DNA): TGTGCCAGCAGCAAATGTAAACTTGGGACAGGGGTCTACGAGCAGTACTTC. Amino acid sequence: CASSKCKLGTGVYEQYF.

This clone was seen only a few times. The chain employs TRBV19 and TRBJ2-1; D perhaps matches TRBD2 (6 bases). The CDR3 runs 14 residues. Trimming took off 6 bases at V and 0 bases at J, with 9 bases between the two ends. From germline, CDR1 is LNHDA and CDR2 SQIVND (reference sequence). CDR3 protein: CASSLAASYNEQFF. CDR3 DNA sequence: TGTGCCAGTAGCTTAGCGGCCTCCTACAATGAGCAGTTCTTC.

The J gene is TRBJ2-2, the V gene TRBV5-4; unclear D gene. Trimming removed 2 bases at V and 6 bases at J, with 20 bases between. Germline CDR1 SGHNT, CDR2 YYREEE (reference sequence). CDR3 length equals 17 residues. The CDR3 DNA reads TGTGCCAGCAGCTTACAACGAAATCTAGAGGTGGCCGGGGAGCTGTTTTTT. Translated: CASSLQRNLEVAGELFF. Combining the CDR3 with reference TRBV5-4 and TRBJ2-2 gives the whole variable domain ETGVTQSPTHLIKTRGQQVTLRCSSQSGHNTVSWYQQALGQGPQFIFQYYREEENGRGNFPPRFSGLQFPNYSSELNVNALELDDSALYLCASSLQRNLEVAGELFFGEGSRLTVL.

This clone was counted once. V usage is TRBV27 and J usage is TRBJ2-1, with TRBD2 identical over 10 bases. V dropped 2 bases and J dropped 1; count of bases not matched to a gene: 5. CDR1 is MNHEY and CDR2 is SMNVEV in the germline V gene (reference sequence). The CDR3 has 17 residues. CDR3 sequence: CASSLPSSGSSYNEQFF. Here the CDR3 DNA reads TGTGCCAGCAGTTTACCCTCTAGCGGGAGTTCCTACAATGAGCAGTTCTTC.

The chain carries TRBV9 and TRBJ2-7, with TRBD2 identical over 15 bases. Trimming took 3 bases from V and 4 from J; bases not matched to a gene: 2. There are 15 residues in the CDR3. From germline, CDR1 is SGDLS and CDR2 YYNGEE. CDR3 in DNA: TGTGCCAGCAGCGGCGGACTAGCGGGAGGGTACGAGCAGTACTTC. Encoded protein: CASSGGLAGGYEQYF.

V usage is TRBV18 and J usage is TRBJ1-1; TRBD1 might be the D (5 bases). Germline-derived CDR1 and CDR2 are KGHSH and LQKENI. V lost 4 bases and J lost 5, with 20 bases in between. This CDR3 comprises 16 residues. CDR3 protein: CASSLEGWRARTEAFF. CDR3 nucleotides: TGTGCCAGCTCACTCGAGGGGTGGAGGGCGAGGACTGAAGCTTTCTTT.

The CDR3 sequence is CASSLVAGASSYNEQFF. The CDR3 coding sequence is TGTGCCAGCAGCTTAGTTGCGGGCGCTAGCTCCTACAATGAGCAGTTCTTC. The chain is built from TRBV7-9 and TRBJ2-1; maybe TRBD2 (5 bases). CDR1 and CDR2 from the germline V gene are SEHNR and FQNEAQ (reference sequence). V dropped 1 base and J dropped 0 bases, with 13 bases sitting between them. CDR3 length: 17 residues.

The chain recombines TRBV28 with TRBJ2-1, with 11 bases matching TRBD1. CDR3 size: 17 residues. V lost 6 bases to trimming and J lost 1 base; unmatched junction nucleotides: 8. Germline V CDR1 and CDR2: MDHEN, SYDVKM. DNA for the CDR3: TGTGCCAGCAGAGGGGGGACAGGGGGTCATTCCTACAATGAGCAGTTCTTC. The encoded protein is CASRGGTGGHSYNEQFF.

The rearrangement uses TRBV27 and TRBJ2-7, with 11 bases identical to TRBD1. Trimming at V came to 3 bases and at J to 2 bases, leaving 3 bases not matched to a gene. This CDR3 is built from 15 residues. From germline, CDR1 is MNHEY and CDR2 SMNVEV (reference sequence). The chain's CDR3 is CASSFSDRGPYEQYF. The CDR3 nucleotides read TGTGCCAGCAGTTTCTCGGACAGGGGGCCCTACGAGCAGTACTTC.